The clone carrying this T cell receptor (beta chain) was seen repeatedly, ten times or more. The data were obtained in a study of regulatory T cells in long-lasting Graves disease. Investigators prepared the TCR beta libraries by applying iRepertoire HTBI primers and Arm-PCR of CDR3 regions. TCRdb redid the calling of the multiplex PCR reads with MiXCR, one entry per CDR3 protein. Among about 470,000 distinct CDR3 sequences listed, around 21% were seen once. The CDR3 runs 14 residues. The J segment lost 5 bases and the V segment lost 4 bases, leaving 4 bases of the junction unmatched. Indicated time point: persistent/refractory GD, antithyroid drugs over 5 years with positive TRAb. PBMC RNA served as the TCR library source.

The rearrangement joins TRBV12-3 or TRBV12-4 to TRBJ1-1; 10 nucleotides match TRBD1. The receptor's source is a female donor with Graves disease. This specimen was peripheral blood mononuclear cells (PBMCs), taken when the disease was refractory, from a patient treated with antithyroid drugs. The CDR3 sequence is CASSSTGGLTEAFF. The CDR3 nucleotides are TGTGCCAGCAGTTCGACAGGGGGCTTAACTGAAGCTTTCTTT.